The rows below give T cell receptor beta chains drawn from one sample of a study of blood T cells in healthy people across ages. From the 5' RACE reads, TCRdb called clonotypes with MiXCR, one entry per CDR3 protein. The repertoire has 1.5 million to 1.9 million distinct CDR3 sequences, 35% to 45% of them found once; the top ten carry about 4%. Sequenced input: blood. These receptors all come from a woman under 30 in good health. The conserved cysteine and the conserved F or W are not part of the CDR3 here.

J gene,V gene,CDR3 protein
TRBJ1-2,TRBV24-1,ATSDTAGTDPYGYT
TRBJ2-3,TRBV6-6,ASSPTSATDTQY
TRBJ2-7,TRBV4-3,ASSQDPGTSGRIYEQY
TRBJ1-3,TRBV20-1,SATDRVGNTIY
TRBJ2-1,TRBV5-1,ASSVTSEEQF
TRBJ1-5,TRBV4-1,ASSQDSRAIEPQH
.,TRBV7-2,ASSGRDYEQY
TRBJ2-1,TRBV12-5,ASVNDRGHEQF
TRBJ1-1,TRBV12-3/TRBV12-4,ASSLGGRLNTEAF
TRBJ1-4,TRBV7-9,ASSLVGAREEKLF
TRBJ1-1,TRBV12-3/TRBV12-4,ASSPGGEYTEAF
TRBJ1-2,TRBV13,ASSFQGPNYGHT
TRBJ1-1,TRBV20-1,SVRGGVNTEAF
TRBJ1-2,TRBV7-2,ASRLTTGYGYT
TRBJ1-6,TRBV7-2,ASIKNGRVSNSPLH
TRBJ2-2,TRBV5-1,ASSLVQGTGELF